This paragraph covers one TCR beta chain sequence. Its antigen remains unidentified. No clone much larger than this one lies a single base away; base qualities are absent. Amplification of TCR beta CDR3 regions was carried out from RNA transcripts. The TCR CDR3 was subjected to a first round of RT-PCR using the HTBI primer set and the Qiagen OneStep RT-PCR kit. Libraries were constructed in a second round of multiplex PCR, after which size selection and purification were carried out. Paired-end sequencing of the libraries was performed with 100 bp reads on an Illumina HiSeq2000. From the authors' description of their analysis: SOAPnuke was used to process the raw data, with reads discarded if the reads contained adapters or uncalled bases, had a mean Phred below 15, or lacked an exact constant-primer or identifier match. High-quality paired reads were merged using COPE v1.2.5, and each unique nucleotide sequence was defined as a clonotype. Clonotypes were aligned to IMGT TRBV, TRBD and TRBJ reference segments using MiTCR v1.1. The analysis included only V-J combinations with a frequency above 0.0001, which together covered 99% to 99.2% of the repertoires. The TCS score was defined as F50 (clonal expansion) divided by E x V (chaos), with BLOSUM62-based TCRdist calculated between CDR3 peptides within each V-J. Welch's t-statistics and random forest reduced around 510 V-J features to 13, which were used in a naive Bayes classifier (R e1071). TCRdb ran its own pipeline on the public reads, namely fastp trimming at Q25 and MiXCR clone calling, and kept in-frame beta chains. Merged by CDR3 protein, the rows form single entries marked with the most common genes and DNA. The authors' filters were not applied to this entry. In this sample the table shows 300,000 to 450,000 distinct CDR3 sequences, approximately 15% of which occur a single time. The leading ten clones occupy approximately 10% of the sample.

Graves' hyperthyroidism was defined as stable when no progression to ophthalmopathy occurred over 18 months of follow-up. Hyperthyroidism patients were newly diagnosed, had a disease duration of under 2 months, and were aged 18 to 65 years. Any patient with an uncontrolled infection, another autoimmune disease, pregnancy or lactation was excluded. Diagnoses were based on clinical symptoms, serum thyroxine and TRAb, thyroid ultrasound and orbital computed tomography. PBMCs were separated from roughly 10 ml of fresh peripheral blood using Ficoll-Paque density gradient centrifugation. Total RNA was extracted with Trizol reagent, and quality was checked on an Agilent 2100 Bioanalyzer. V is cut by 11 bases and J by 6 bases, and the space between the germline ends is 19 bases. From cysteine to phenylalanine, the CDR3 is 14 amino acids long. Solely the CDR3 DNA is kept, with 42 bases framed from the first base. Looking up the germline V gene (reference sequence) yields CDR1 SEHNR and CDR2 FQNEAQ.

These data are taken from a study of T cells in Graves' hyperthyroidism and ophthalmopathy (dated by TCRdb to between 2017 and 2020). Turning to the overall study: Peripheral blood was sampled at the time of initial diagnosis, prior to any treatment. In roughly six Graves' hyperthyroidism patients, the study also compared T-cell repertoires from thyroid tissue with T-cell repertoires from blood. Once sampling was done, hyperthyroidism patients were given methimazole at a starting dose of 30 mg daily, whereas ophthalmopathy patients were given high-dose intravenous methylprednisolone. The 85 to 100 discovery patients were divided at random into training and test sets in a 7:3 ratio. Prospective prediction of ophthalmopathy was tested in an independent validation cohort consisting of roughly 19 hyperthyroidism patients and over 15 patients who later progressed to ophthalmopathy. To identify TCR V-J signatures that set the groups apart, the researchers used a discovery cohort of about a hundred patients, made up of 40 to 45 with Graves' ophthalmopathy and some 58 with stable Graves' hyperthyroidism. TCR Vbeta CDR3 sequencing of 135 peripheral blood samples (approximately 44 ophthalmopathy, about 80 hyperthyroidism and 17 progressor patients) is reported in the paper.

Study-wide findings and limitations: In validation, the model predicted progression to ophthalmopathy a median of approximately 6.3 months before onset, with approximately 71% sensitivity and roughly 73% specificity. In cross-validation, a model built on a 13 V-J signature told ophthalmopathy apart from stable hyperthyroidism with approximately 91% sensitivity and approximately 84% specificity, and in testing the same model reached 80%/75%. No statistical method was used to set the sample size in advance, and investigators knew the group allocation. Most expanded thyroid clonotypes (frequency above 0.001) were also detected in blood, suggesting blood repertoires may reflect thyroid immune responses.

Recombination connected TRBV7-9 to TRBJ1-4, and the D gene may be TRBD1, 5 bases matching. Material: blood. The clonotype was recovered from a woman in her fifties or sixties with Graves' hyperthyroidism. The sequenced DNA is TGTGCCTCCACCAGGGCGGATTGGGATGAAAAACTGTTTTTT. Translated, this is CASTRADWDEKLFF.